Listed here are 9 T cell receptor beta chains from one sample, sequenced in a study of cytotoxic CD8 clonotypes in ibrutinib-treated CLL. Sequencing used immunoSEQ multiplex PCR; TCRdb keeps in-frame clones, though not all of them. The data hold 150,000 or so clones, with 84% observed a single time. The starting material was PBMCs, obtained after 24 months of ibrutinib treatment. These receptors originate from a human donor with chronic lymphocytic leukemia.

This clone was seen more than once but under ten times. The genes are TRBV27 and TRBJ1-2, with 9 bases aligning to TRBD1. Germline lookup yields CDR1 MNHEY and CDR2 SMNVEV (reference sequence). With V trimmed by 6 bases and J by 8 bases, 10 bases remained unmatched. There are 14 residues in the CDR3. CDR3 in DNA: TGTGCCAGCAGAATGGCACAGGGGGCTGCCGGCTACACCTTC. Amino acids: CASRMAQGAAGYTF.

The chain joins TRBV9 to TRBJ2-1, with 7 bases identical to TRBD2. V shed 0 bases and J 9 bases; nucleotides not matched to a gene: 9. The CDR3 has 15 amino acids. From germline, CDR1 is SGDLS and CDR2 YYNGEE. The CDR3 nucleotides read TGTGCCAGCAGCGTAGATGCGGGGGTTCGGGGTGAGCAGTTCTTC. Encoded protein: CASSVDAGVRGEQFF. Supplemented by reference TRBV9 and TRBJ2-1, the full variable domain reads DSGVTQTPKHLITATGQRVTLRCSPRSGDLSVYWYQQSLDQGLQFLIQYYNGEERAKGNILERFSAQQFPDLHSELNLSSLELGDSALYFCASSVDAGVRGEQFFGPGTRLTVL.

A word on this clone: The sample contains more than one DNA sequence encoding this CDR3. The V gene is TRBV19, the J gene TRBJ1-2; the D gene is possibly TRBD1 (6 bases). CDR1 and CDR2 (germline): LNHDA, SQIVND (reference sequence). CDR3 length: 13 residues. Trimming removed 5 bases at V and 4 bases at J, with 11 bases between. CDR3 amino acids: CASSVQGGYGYTF. Written as DNA, the CDR3 is TGTGCCAGTAGTGTACAGGGAGGCTATGGCTACACCTTC.

The chain combines TRBV18 with TRBJ1-2; 9 bases are shared with TRBD1. Trimming took 6 bases from V and 6 from J; bases not matched to a gene: 8. The CDR3 has 14 residues. Germline V gene data show CDR1 as KGHSH and CDR2 as LQKENI. The CDR3 region is CASSPGTGSDGYTF. CDR3 in DNA: TGTGCCAGCTCCCCCGGGACAGGGTCTGATGGCTACACCTTC. Based on the CDR3 plus reference TRBV18 and TRBJ1-2, the full variable domain is NAGVMQNPRHLVRRRGQEARLRCSPMKGHSHVYWYRQLPEEGLKFMVYLQKENIIDESGMPKERFSAEFPKEGPSILRIQQVVRGDSAAYFCASSPGTGSDGYTFGSGTRLTVV.

The chain has TRBV28 and TRBJ2-7, with D possibly matching TRBD1 (5 bases). From germline, CDR1 is MDHEN and CDR2 SYDVKM. V was shortened by 2 bases and J by 3 bases, with 8 bases between the two germline ends. CDR3 size: 13 residues. CDR3 in amino acids: CASSLPGNYEQYF. The DNA of the CDR3 is TGTGCCAGCAGTTTACCAGGGAACTACGAGCAGTACTTC. The variable domain in full, completed from reference TRBV28 and TRBJ2-7, reads DVKVTQSSRYLVKRTGEKVFLECVQDMDHENMFWYRQDPGLGLRLIYFSYDVKMKEKGDIPEGYSVSREKKERFSLILESASTNQTSMYLCASSLPGNYEQYFGPGTRLTVT.

This clone was found a few times. The chain recombines TRBV30 with TRBJ2-1, with D unclear. This CDR3 region has 15 residues. Trimming left V 1 base short and J 3 bases short, with 13 bases between. Germline V CDR1 and CDR2: GTSNPN, SVGIG (reference sequence). CDR3: CAWSAATSFYNEQFF. The CDR3 DNA is TGTGCCTGGAGTGCCGCGACCAGCTTCTACAATGAGCAGTTCTTC.

This clone was recorded once. V usage is TRBV7-2 and J usage is TRBJ1-3; no definite D call. Germline-derived CDR1 and CDR2 are SGHTA and FQGNSA. V lost 0 bases, J lost 1 base, and 13 bases lay in between. The CDR3 covers 17 residues. The CDR3 nucleotides read TGTGCCAGCAGCTTAGCATTCGCCAGAACTTCTGGAAACACCATATATTTT. Translating gives CASSLAFARTSGNTIYF.

This chain links TRBV9 with TRBJ1-4; unclear D gene. This CDR3 has 15 amino acids. Germline V gives CDR1 SGDLS, CDR2 YYNGEE. V lost 1 base to trimming and J lost 6 bases, with 13 bases between them. CDR3 in DNA: TGTGCCAGCAGCGTAAATGGGGAGTTACATGAAAAACTGTTTTTT. Its translation is CASSVNGELHEKLFF.

This chain links TRBV6-1 with TRBJ1-4; D call uncertain. The V gene lost 8 bases and the J gene lost 6 bases, with 13 bases spanning the gap. This CDR3 region has 13 residues. CDR1 is MNHNS, CDR2 SASEGT, per germline. CDR3 bases: TGTGCCAGCTGTTTAGTGTATCATGAAAAACTGTTTTTT. This gives the protein CASCLVYHEKLFF.